This T cell receptor (beta chain) came from a study of beta chain features in type 1 diabetes. The V and J ends lost 5 bases and 9 bases, in that order; junction bases with no gene match: 7. This CDR3 contains 13 residues. CDR1 KGHSH and CDR2 LQKENI come from the germline V gene. Expressed TCRB transcripts were sequenced because the entire RNA isolate underwent reverse transcription. Libraries were prepared by immunoSEQ multiplex PCR; TCRdb keeps only in-frame clonotypes and omits some of them. In the table there are roughly 150,000 clones, roughly 9.1% of which are singletons. J is TRBJ1-1 and V is TRBV18; 9 bases fit TRBD1. This sequence originates from a woman aged 18-30 years in good health. Material for sequencing was central memory CD4+ T cells from blood. DNA of the CDR3: TGTGCCAGCTCAGGGACAGGGTTTATACAAGCTTTCTTT. It is translated as CASSGTGFIQAFF. Combining the CDR3 with reference TRBV18 and TRBJ1-1 gives the whole variable domain NAGVMQNPRHLVRRRGQEARLRCSPMKGHSHVYWYRQLPEEGLKFMVYLQKENIIDESGMPKERFSAEFPKEGPSILRIQQVVRGDSAAYFCASSGTGFIQAFFGQGTRLTVV.